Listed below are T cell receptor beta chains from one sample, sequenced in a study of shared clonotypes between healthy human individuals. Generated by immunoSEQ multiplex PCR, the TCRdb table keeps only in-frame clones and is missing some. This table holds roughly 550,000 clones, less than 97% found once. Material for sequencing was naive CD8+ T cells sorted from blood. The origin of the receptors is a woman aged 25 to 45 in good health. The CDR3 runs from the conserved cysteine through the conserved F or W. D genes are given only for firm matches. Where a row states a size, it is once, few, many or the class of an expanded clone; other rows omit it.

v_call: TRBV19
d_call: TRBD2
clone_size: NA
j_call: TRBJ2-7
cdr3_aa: CASSTLAGAYEQYF
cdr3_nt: TGTGCCAGTAGTACCTTAGCGGGAGCCTACGAGCAGTACTTC

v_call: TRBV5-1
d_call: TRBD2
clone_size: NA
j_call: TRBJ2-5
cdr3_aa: CASSPKLAGLLETQYF
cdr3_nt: TGCGCCAGCAGCCCAAAACTAGCGGGATTGCTAGAGACCCAGTACTTC

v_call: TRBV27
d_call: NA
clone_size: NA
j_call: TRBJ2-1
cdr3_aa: CASSDGLVKEQFF
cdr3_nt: TGTGCCAGCAGTGACGGACTTGTAAAGGAGCAGTTCTTC

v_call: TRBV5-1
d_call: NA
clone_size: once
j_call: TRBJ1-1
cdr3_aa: CASSLRGINTEAFF
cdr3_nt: TGCGCCAGCAGCTTGCGAGGGATAAACACTGAAGCTTTCTTT

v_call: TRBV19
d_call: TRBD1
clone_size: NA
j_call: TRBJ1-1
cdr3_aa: CASSKGTEYMNTEAFF
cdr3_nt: TGTGCCAGTAGTAAAGGGACAGAGTATATGAACACTGAAGCTTTCTTT

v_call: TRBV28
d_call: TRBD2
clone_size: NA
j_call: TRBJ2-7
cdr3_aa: CASSPISGLAGNEQYF
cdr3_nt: TGTGCCAGCAGTCCAATCTCGGGACTAGCGGGAAACGAGCAGTACTTC

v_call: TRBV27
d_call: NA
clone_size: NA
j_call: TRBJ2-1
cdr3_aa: CASSSRGGEQFF
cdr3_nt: TGTGCCAGCAGTTCCAGGGGGGGTGAGCAGTTCTTC

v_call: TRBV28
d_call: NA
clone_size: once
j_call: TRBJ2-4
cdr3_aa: CASSHDRKDQYF
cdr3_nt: TGTGCCAGCAGTCACGACCGTAAGGATCAGTACTTC

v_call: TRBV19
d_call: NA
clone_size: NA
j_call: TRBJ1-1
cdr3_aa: CASSTLEFGANTEAFF
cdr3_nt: TGTGCCAGTAGTACACTCGAGTTCGGAGCGAACACTGAAGCTTTCTTT

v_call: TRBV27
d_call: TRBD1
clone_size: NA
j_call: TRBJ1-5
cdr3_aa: CASSHGTGGNQPQHF
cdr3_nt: TGTGCCAGCAGTCACGGGACAGGGGGTAATCAGCCCCAGCATTTT

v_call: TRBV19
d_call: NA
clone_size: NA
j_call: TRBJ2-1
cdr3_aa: CASSIEASYNEQFF
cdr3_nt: TGTGCCAGTAGTATTGAGGCGAGTTACAATGAGCAGTTCTTC

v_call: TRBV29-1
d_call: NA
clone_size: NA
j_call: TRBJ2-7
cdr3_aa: CSVTTGDAYEQYF
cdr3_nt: TGCAGCGTGACGACAGGCGACGCCTACGAGCAGTACTTC

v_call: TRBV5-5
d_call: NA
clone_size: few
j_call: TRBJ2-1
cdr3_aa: CASSFVNEQFF
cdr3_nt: TGTGCCAGCAGCTTCGTCAATGAGCAGTTCTTC

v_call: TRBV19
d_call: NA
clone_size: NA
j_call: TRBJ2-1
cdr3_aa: CASSNSRELGQFF
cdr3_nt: TGTGCCAGTAGTAATAGCCGGGAGTTGGGGCAGTTCTTC

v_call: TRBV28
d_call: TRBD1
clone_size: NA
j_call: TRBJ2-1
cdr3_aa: CASITRDRGPNEQFF
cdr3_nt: TGTGCCAGCATAACTCGGGACAGGGGACCTAATGAGCAGTTCTTC

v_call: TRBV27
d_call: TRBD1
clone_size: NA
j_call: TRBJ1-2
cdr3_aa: CASSLSDRGQGYGYTF
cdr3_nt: TGTGCCAGCAGTTTATCAGACAGGGGGCAGGGGTATGGCTACACCTTC